Here is one T cell receptor (beta chain) with its context. The antigen is not known. The V gene's germline CDR1 is LGHNA and CDR2 YNFKEQ. Trimming cost V 0 bases and J 6 bases; bases outside gene matches: 4. The CDR3 runs to 15 residues. The time point was: blood at routine non-recurrence follow-up after resection. Material for sequencing was whole RNA from tumor, nontumor lung or frozen PBMC, left unsorted. Each TCR cDNA molecule bore a unique molecular identifier. Each CDR3 protein gets one entry after TCRdb re-called the 5' RACE reads with MiXCR. The data show around 110,000 distinct CDR3 sequences, with approximately 12% seen just once and over 15% held by the top ten. The sample is drawn from a study of spatial heterogeneity in lung cancer. Study as a whole: Sequencing of follow-up PBMC samples took place when they were available, at a median of approximately two years after resection. The study observed each unique TCR and UMI combination more than ten times on average in raw reads. Study-wide results and caveats: Among blood samples, ubiquitous expanded tumor TCRs appeared more at resection than at follow-up.

This clonotype was sampled from a male donor with early-stage non-small cell lung cancer. Here the sequenced sample was PBMCs, taken at follow-up. The V gene is TRBV4-2, the J gene TRBJ1-5; TRBD1 agrees at 8 bases. The CDR3 protein is CASSQDQGAGQPQHF. CDR3 in DNA: TGTGCCAGCAGCCAAGATCAGGGGGCAGGTCAGCCCCAGCATTTT.